The TCR beta chain described here comes from a study of control samples from healthy donors and cancer patients. The CDR3 contains 15 residues. Trimming left V 4 bases short and J 5 bases short, with 18 bases between. The germline CDR1 and CDR2 sequences are SGHNT and YYREEE (reference sequence). Using immunoSEQ multiplex PCR, the repertoire was profiled, and TCRdb retains in-frame clones only, with some absent. The table has tens of thousands of clones, 85% to 95% seen once; the top ten hold around 5%. This receptor was identified in a woman between 18 and 30 years old in good health. V usage is TRBV5-4 and J usage is TRBJ1-1; D possibly corresponds to TRBD1 (5 bases). Sequences were obtained from blood. The CDR3 bases are TGTGCCAGCAGCCCGCGACCGGGGACGATTACTGAAGCTTTCTTT. Translated, it gives CASSPRPGTITEAFF.